Presented here are 27 T cell receptor beta chains from one specimen sequenced in a study of identical twins. One entry per CDR3 protein, called by TCRdb with MiXCR from the 5' RACE reads. The sample holds roughly 1.6 million distinct CDR3 sequences, 32% seen once. Sequenced material: cord blood. The source is a newborn girl in good health.

Many counts were recorded for this clonotype. V gene TRBV27 combines with J gene TRBJ2-3; D gene unclear. Germline CDR1 reads MNHEY; CDR2 reads SMNVEV (reference sequence). The CDR3 length is 14 residues. V lost 5 bases to trimming and J lost 3 bases, with 12 bases between them. CDR3 DNA sequence: TGTGCCAGCAGTCCCCTAGAACATACAGATACGCAGTATTTT. Protein: CASSPLEHTDTQYF.

With regard to this clonotype: Just one base apart from a much larger clone, this may be a read error. The chain is built from TRBV6-2 or TRBV6-3 and TRBJ2-1; 7 nucleotides match TRBD1. Germline CDR1 reads MNHEY; CDR2 reads SVGEGT. Trimming at V came to 1 base and at J to 10 bases, leaving 7 bases not matched to a gene. CDR3 length equals 14 residues. The CDR3 DNA follows: TGTGCCAGCAGTTACTTCCTAGGGGGCTACGAGCAGTTCTTC. As protein: CASSYFLGGYEQFF.

In this sample, this clonotype turned up many times. CDR3 nucleotides: TGTGCCAGCAGCCAAGGTAGCGACTCCCCACACGAGCAGTACTTC. This encodes CASSQGSDSPHEQYF. This chain uses TRBV4-2 with TRBJ2-7, with D maybe TRBD2 (5 bases). The CDR3 is 15 amino acids. The germline CDR1 and CDR2 sequences are LGHNA and YNFKEQ. Deletions cut 1 base from V and 5 bases from J, with 15 bases between.

This clonotype was observed a handful of times. This chain uses TRBV7-2 with TRBJ2-4; possibly TRBD1 or TRBD2 for D (6 bases each). The J call may be incorrect, as the DNA end agrees better with TRBJ2-7. CDR1 is SGHTA and CDR2 is FQGNSA in the germline V gene. The CDR3 is made up of 14 amino acids. This CDR3 reads CASSVGLRGYEQYF. In nucleotides, the CDR3 is TGTGCCAGCAGCGTGGGACTTAGGGGGTACGAGCAGTACTTC.

This clonotype was seen a handful of times. The CDR3 sequence is CASSYSMPPNQETQYF. The CDR3 coding sequence is TGTGCCAGCAGTTACTCGATGCCTCCAAACCAAGAGACCCAGTACTTC. This chain joins TRBV6-5 and TRBJ2-5; D remains unclear. This CDR3 region has 16 residues. V lost 0 bases, J lost 0 bases, and 11 bases lay in between. Germline CDR1 and CDR2: MNHEY and SVGAGI.

The chain couples TRBV12-3 or TRBV12-4 to TRBJ2-2, with 7 bases that match TRBD2. The CDR3 loop spans 18 amino acids. J gave up 5 bases and V 7 bases, and 19 bases lay outside the gene matches. The CDR3 nucleotides read TGTGCCAGCAATTTGGGAATAGCGGGCTCCGTGGAAACCGGGGAGCTGTTTTTT. Translated: CASNLGIAGSVETGELFF.

The V call is TRBV20-1, the J call TRBJ2-1, with D perhaps being TRBD1 or TRBD2 (5 bases each). Germline CDR1 DFQATT, CDR2 SNEGSKA (reference sequence). V lost 5 bases, J lost 0 bases, and 17 bases lay in between. This CDR3 region has 16 residues. The CDR3 spells CSARGRQAASYNEQFF. In DNA form, the CDR3 reads TGCAGTGCTCGGGGCCGTCAGGCGGCCTCCTACAATGAGCAGTTCTTC.

V is TRBV27 and J is TRBJ2-7; TRBD1 is a possible D gene (6 bases). The V gene lost 4 bases and the J gene lost 7 bases, with 23 bases spanning the gap. The CDR3 contains 16 residues. Germline V gene data show CDR1 as MNHEY and CDR2 as SMNVEV (reference sequence). In DNA form, the CDR3 reads TGTGCCAGCAGTTGGTCGGGCAGGGGTTCCTACAATGAGCAGTACTTC. Protein product: CASSWSGRGSYNEQYF.

This clonotype has just a few counts. This chain joins TRBV29-1 and TRBJ1-4; 7 nucleotides agree with TRBD1. The CDR3 totals 18 residues. After removal of 4 bases from V and 5 bases from J, the junction contained 19 bases not matched to a gene. Germline V lookup: CDR1 SQVTM, CDR2 ANQGSEA. DNA of the CDR3: TGCAGCGTTGCTCTTAGGACAGGTAGCCGAAATTCGAATGAAAAACTGTTTTTT. Translating gives CSVALRTGSRNSNEKLFF.

The chain combines TRBV2 with TRBJ2-7; D call uncertain. The V end lost 8 bases, the J end lost 0 bases, and 5 bases lay between the germline ends. CDR3 length: 11 amino acids. Germline V gene data show CDR1 as SNHLY and CDR2 as FYNNEI. CDR3 in amino acids: CASHTSYEQYF. The DNA of the CDR3 is TGTGCCAGCCACACCTCCTACGAGCAGTACTTC.

The J gene is TRBJ1-5, the V gene TRBV15; D unresolved. From germline, CDR1 is LNHNV and CDR2 YYDKDF (reference sequence). Trimming left V 0 bases short and J 7 bases short, with 7 bases between. The CDR3 sequence is 13 residues long. The CDR3 loop reads CATSRDLKQPQHF. The DNA of the CDR3 is TGTGCCACCAGCAGAGATTTAAAACAGCCCCAGCATTTT.

This clonotype was observed a handful of times. J is TRBJ1-2 and V is TRBV20-1; maybe TRBD1 (6 bases). V dropped 6 bases and J dropped 4 bases, with 21 bases sitting between them. CDR3 length: 15 residues. CDR1 and CDR2 (germline): DFQATT, SNEGSKA (reference sequence). CDR3 region: CSATPGGARGYGYTF. CDR3 nucleotides: TGCAGTGCCACACCTGGGGGGGCGAGAGGCTATGGCTACACCTTC.

The rearrangement joins TRBV7-2 to TRBJ2-3; TRBD1 matches 8 bases. V shed 5 bases and J 10 bases; nucleotides not matched to a gene: 8. Per germline, CDR1 SGHTA and CDR2 FQGNSA. The CDR3 has 13 residues. This CDR3 is CASSPTRQGPQYF. Written as DNA, the CDR3 is TGTGCCAGCAGCCCCACCCGACAGGGGCCGCAGTATTTT.

This clonotype was observed a few times. This chain links TRBV6-1 with TRBJ1-5, with D unclear. Trimming left V 1 base short and J 10 bases short, with 20 bases between. The length of the CDR3 is 16 residues. The germline V gene encodes CDR1 MNHNS and CDR2 SASEGT. The CDR3 spells CASSEGRGWGQIPQHF. CDR3 bases: TGTGCCAGCAGTGAAGGGCGTGGCTGGGGTCAAATTCCCCAGCATTTT.

In this sample, this clonotype turned up a few times. The J gene is TRBJ2-3, the V gene TRBV20-1; D is perhaps TRBD2 (5 bases). Germline values: CDR1 DFQATT, CDR2 SNEGSKA (reference sequence). V shed 7 bases and J shed 0 bases, with 14 bases lying between them. This CDR3 is 14 amino acids long. The CDR3 bases are TGCAGTGAGAGCACTAGGCCTAGCACAGATACGCAGTATTTT. Amino acid sequence: CSESTRPSTDTQYF.

The chain uses TRBV5-1 and TRBJ1-1; D remains ambiguous. The CDR3 sequence is 13 residues long. CDR1 is SGHRS, CDR2 YFSETQ, per germline. V was clipped by 4 bases and J by 1 base, with 8 bases between them. CDR3 nucleotides: TGCGCCAGCAGCACGATCCCGAACACTGAAGCTTTCTTT. This sequence encodes CASSTIPNTEAFF.

V and J are TRBV10-3 and TRBJ1-5; D is unclear. The CDR3 loop spans 12 amino acids. Per germline, CDR1 ENHRY and CDR2 SYGVKD. V lost 3 bases and J lost 5, with 5 bases in between. CDR3 sequence (DNA): TGTGCCATCAGTGAAGCCCATCAGCCCCAGCATTTT. As protein: CAISEAHQPQHF.

V is TRBV7-2 and J is TRBJ2-1, with D unresolved. Germline V CDR1 and CDR2: SGHTA, FQGNSA. This CDR3 is 19 amino acids long. V lost 2 bases to trimming and J lost 5 bases, with 25 bases between them. The CDR3 loop is CASSLRVLRWTLPNNEQFF. CDR3 coding DNA: TGTGCCAGCAGCTTAAGGGTATTAAGATGGACCCTCCCCAACAATGAGCAGTTCTTC.

This clonotype was detected only a few times. The J gene is TRBJ1-5, the V gene TRBV28; D might be TRBD1 (5 bases). The CDR3 length is 15 residues. V gave up 6 bases and J gave up 0 bases, with 12 bases separating them. Germline V CDR1 and CDR2: MDHEN, SYDVKM. CDR3: CASRLRGYSNQPQHF. CDR3 in DNA: TGTGCCAGCAGGTTGAGGGGATATAGCAATCAGCCCCAGCATTTT.

CDR3 DNA sequence: TGTGCCAGCAGCTTAAGGGGATCCCTCCACTTT. Protein: CASSLRGSLHF. V is TRBV7-2 and J is TRBJ1-6; possible D gene TRBD1, 5 bases. Germline CDR1 SGHTA, CDR2 FQGNSA. This CDR3 has 11 amino acids. The ends were cut back, 2 bases at V and 14 bases at J, with 7 bases in the middle.

The table lists this clonotype with a count of one. The rearrangement uses TRBV20-1 and TRBJ1-5; D perhaps matches TRBD1 (6 bases). This CDR3 is built from 13 residues. Germline V gives CDR1 DFQATT, CDR2 SNEGSKA (reference sequence). V lost 6 bases, J lost 4 bases, and 13 bases lay in between. The chain's CDR3 is CSANRASNQPQHF. The CDR3 region has the DNA TGCAGTGCCAACAGGGCCTCGAATCAGCCCCAGCATTTT.

The count of this clonotype is one. The J gene is TRBJ2-7, the V gene TRBV4-2, with 9 positions matching TRBD2. With V trimmed by 1 base and J by 9 bases, 13 bases remained unmatched. CDR1 is LGHNA and CDR2 is YNFKEQ in the germline V gene. The CDR3 consists of 16 residues. CDR3 bases: TGTGCCAGCAGCCAAGGGGGGACTAGCTCACCGTGGGGGCAGTACTTC. As protein: CASSQGGTSSPWGQYF.

V gene TRBV11-1 combines with J gene TRBJ2-1; TRBD2 is a possible D gene (6 bases). Germline V CDR1 and CDR2: SGHAT, FQDESV (reference sequence). Trimming removed 5 bases from V and 3 bases from J, with 17 bases in between. The CDR3 extends over 16 amino acids. CDR3 amino acids: CASSRTWRRDYNEQFF. Written as DNA, the CDR3 is TGTGCCAGCAGCCGGACTTGGAGGAGGGACTACAATGAGCAGTTCTTC.

CDR3 residues: CASSVVTGGRGEQFF. CDR3 sequence (DNA): TGTGCCAGCAGCGTAGTAACAGGAGGGAGGGGTGAGCAGTTCTTC. The chain employs TRBV9 and TRBJ2-1, with TRBD2 matching 7 bases. The CDR3 has 15 amino acids. The germline V gene encodes CDR1 SGDLS and CDR2 YYNGEE. Germline trimming cut 0 bases from V and 9 bases from J; bases unmatched to any gene: 9.

There are a few counts of this clonotype. The gene calls are TRBV28 and TRBJ2-4; possibly TRBD1 for D (5 bases). Trimming removed 3 bases from V and 10 bases from J, with 10 bases in between. The CDR3 totals 12 residues. The germline V gene has CDR1 MDHEN and CDR2 SYDVKM. The DNA for the CDR3 is TGTGCCAGCAGTTTGACAGAGCCTATTCAGTACTTC. Translation: CASSLTEPIQYF.

V is TRBV20-1 and J is TRBJ1-1; D uncertain. Germline assignment: CDR1 DFQATT and CDR2 SNEGSKA (reference sequence). CDR3 length: 12 residues. V was shortened by 3 bases and J by 6 bases, with 11 bases between the two germline ends. CDR3 protein: CSAREGLAEAFF. CDR3 sequence (DNA): TGCAGTGCTAGGGAAGGACTGGCTGAAGCTTTCTTT.

This chain joins TRBV25-1 and TRBJ2-3, with D possibly being TRBD2 (5 bases). V was clipped by 2 bases and J by 0 bases, with 6 bases between them. CDR1 and CDR2 from the germline V gene are MGHDK and SYGVNS. The CDR3 sequence is 14 residues long. The CDR3 reads CASSEGESTDTQYF. The CDR3, as DNA: TGTGCCAGCAGTGAAGGGGAGAGCACAGATACGCAGTATTTT.